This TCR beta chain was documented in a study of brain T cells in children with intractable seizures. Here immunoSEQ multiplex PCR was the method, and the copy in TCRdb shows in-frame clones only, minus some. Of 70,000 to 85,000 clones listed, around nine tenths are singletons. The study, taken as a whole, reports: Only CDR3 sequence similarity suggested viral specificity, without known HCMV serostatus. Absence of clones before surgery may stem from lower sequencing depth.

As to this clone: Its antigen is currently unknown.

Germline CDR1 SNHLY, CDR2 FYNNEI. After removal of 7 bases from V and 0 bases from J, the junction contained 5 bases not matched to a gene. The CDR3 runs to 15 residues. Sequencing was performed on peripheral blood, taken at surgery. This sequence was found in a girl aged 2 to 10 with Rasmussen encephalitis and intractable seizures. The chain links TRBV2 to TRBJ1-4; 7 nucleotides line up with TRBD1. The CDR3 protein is CASIGGTATNEKLFF. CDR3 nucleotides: TGTGCCAGCATCGGGGGGACAGCAACTAATGAAAAACTGTTTTTT.